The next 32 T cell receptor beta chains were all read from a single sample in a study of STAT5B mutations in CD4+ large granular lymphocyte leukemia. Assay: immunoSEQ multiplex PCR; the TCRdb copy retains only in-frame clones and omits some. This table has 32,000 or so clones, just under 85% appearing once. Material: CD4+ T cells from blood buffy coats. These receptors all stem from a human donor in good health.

The CDR3 DNA reads as TGTGCCAGCAGTTTTGTTGGCGGGAGTGGTGAGACCCAGTACTTC. Translation gives CASSFVGGSGETQYF. The chain couples TRBV28 to TRBJ2-5; 7 positions match TRBD2. After removal of 3 bases from V and 5 bases from J, the junction contained 9 bases not matched to a gene. Germline V gene lookup returns CDR1 MDHEN and CDR2 SYDVKM. The CDR3 is 15 residues long.

In nucleotides, the CDR3 is TGCGCCAGCAGTGACCCTACCGGCTCCGGGGAGCTGTTTTTT. Its translation is CASSDPTGSGELFF. The chain uses TRBV10-1 and TRBJ2-2; D call uncertain. The germline V and J ends were trimmed by 3 bases and 6 bases, with 11 bases remaining between them. This CDR3 is built from 14 residues. The germline gives CDR1 WNHNN, CDR2 SYGVQD (reference sequence).

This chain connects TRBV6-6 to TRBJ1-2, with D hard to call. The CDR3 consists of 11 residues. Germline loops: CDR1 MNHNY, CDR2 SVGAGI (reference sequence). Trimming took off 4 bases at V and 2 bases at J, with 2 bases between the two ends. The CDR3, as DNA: TGTGCCAGCAGTTTAAACTATGGCTACACCTTC. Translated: CASSLNYGYTF.

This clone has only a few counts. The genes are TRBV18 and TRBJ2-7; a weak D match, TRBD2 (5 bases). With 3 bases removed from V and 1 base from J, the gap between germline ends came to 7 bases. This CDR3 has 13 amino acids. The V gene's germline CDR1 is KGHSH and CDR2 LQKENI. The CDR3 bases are TGTGCCAGCTCACCGACGGGGTCCTACGAGCAGTACTTC. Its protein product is CASSPTGSYEQYF.

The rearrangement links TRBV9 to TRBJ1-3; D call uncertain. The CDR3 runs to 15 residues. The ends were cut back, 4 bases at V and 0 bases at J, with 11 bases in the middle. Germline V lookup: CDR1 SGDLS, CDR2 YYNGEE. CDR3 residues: CASSPDGSSGNTIYF. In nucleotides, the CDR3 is TGTGCCAGCAGCCCCGACGGAAGCTCTGGAAACACCATATATTTT.

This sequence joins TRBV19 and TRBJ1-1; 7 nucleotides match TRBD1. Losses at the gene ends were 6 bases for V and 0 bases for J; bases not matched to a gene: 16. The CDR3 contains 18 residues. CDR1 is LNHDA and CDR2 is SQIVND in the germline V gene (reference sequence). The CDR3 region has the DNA TGTGCCAGTAGCGCCCTCCTGACAGGGCTGGTAGTGAACACTGAAGCTTTCTTT. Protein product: CASSALLTGLVVNTEAFF.

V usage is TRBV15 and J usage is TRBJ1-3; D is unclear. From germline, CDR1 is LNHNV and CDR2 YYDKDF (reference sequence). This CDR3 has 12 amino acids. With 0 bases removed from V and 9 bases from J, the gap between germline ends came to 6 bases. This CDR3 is CATSRDGPTIYF. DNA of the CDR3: TGTGCCACCAGCAGAGATGGGCCCACCATATATTTT.

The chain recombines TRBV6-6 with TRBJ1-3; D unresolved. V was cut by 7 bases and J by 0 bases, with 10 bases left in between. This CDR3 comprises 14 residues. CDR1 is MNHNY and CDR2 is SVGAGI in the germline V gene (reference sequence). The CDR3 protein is CASTMGNSGNTIYF. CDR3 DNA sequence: TGTGCCAGCACCATGGGTAACTCTGGAAACACCATATATTTT.

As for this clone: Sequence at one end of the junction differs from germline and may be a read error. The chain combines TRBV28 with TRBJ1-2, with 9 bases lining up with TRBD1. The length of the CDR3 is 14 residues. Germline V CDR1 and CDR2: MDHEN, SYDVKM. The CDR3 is CASSLHSGQGSSVF. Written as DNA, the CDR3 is TGTGCCAGCAGTCTACACTCGGGACAGGGATCGTCTGTCTTC.

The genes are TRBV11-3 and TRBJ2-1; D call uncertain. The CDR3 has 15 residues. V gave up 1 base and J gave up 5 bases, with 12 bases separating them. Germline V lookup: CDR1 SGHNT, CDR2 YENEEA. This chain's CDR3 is CASSLGRFYDNEQFF. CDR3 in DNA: TGTGCCAGCAGCTTAGGCCGGTTCTACGACAATGAGCAGTTCTTC.

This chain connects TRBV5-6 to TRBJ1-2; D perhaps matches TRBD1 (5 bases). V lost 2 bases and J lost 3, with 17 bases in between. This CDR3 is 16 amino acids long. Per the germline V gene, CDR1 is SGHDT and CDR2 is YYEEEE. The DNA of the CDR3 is TGTGCCAGCAGCTTCATGGGAGCGCAGGGTGACTATGGCTACACCTTC. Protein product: CASSFMGAQGDYGYTF.

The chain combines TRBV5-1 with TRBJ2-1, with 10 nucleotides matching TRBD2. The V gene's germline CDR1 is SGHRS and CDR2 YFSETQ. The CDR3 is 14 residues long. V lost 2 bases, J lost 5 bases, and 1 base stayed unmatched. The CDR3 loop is CASSFSGGDNEQFF. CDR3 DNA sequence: TGCGCCAGCAGCTTCAGCGGGGGGGACAATGAGCAGTTCTTC.

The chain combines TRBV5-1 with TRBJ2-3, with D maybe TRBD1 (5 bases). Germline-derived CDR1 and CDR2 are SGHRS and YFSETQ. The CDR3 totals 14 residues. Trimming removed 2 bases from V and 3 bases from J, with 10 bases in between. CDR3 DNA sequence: TGCGCCAGCAGCTTCCAGGGTGGGACAGATACGCAGTATTTT. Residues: CASSFQGGTDTQYF.

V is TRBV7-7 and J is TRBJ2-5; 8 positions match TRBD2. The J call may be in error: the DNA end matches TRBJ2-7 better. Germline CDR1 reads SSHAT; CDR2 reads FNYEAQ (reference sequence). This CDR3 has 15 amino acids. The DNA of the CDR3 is TGTGCCAGCAGCTCGGAGCGGGAGAGGTCCTACGAGCAGTACTTC. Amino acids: CASSSERERSYEQYF.

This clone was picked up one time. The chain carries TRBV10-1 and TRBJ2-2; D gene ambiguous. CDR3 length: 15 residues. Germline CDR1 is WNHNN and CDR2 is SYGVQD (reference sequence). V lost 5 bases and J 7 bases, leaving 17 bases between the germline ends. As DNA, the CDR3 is TGCGCCAGCAGTAACCGGGCCACATCTGACGGGGAGCTGTTTTTT. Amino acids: CASSNRATSDGELFF.

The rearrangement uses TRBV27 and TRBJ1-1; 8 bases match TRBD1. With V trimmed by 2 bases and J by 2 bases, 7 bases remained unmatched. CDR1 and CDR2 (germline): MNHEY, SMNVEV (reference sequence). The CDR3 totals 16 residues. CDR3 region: CASSLQGARLNTEAFF. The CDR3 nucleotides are TGTGCCAGCAGTTTACAGGGGGCGAGACTTAACACTGAAGCTTTCTTT.

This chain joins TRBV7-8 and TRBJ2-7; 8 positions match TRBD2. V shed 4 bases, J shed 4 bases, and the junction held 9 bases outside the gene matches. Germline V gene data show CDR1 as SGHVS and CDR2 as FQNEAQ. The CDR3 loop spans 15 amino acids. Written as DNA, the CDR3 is TGTGCCAGCAGCTCCGACGGGAGGGCCTCATACGAGCAGTACTTC. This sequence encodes CASSSDGRASYEQYF.

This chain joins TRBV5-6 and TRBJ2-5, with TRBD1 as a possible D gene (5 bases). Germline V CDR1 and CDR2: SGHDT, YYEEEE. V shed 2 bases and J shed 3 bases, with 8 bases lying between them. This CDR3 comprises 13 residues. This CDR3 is CASSFPGKETQYF. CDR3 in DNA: TGTGCCAGCAGCTTTCCAGGGAAAGAGACCCAGTACTTC.

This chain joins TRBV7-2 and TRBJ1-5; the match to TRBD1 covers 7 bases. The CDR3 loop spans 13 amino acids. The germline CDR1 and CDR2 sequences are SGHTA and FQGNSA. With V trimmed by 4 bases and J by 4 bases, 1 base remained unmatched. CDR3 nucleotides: TGTGCCAGCAGCTCCAGGGGGAATCAGCCCCAGCATTTT. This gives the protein CASSSRGNQPQHF.

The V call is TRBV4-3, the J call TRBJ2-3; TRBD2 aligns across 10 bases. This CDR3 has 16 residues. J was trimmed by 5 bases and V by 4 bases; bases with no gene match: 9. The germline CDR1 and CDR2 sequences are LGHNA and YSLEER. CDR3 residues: CASSPQELAGEDTQYF. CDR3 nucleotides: TGCGCCAGCAGCCCTCAGGAGCTAGCGGGAGAAGATACGCAGTATTTT.

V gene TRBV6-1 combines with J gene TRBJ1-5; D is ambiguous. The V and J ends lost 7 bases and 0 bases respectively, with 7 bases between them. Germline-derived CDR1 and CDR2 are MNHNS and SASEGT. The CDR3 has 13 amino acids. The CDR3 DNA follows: TGTGCCAGCATAAAGGATAGCAATCAGCCCCAGCATTTT. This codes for CASIKDSNQPQHF.

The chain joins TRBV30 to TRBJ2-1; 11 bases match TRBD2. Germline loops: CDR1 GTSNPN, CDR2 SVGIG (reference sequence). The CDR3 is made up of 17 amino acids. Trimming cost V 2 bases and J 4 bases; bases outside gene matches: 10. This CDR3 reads CAWSPREGTSGYNEQFF. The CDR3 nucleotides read TGTGCCTGGAGTCCCCGGGAAGGGACTAGCGGATACAATGAGCAGTTCTTC. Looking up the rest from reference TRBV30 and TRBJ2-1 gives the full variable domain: SQTIHQWPATLVQPVGSPLSLECTVEGTSNPNLYWYRQAAGRGLQLLFYSVGIGQISSEVPQNLSASRPQDRQFILSSKKLLLSDSGFYLCAWSPREGTSGYNEQFFGPGTRLTVL.

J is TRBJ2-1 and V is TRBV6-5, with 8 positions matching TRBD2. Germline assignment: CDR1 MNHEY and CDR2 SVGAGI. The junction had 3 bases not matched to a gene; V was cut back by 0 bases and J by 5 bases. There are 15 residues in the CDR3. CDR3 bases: TGTGCCAGCAGTTACTCTACTAGCGGAAACAATGAGCAGTTCTTC. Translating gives CASSYSTSGNNEQFF.

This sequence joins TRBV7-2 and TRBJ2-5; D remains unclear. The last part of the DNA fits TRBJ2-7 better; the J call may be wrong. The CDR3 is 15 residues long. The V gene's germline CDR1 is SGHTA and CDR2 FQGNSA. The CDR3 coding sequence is TGTGCCAGCAGCTCAGCTCTAACCAACACCTACGAGCAGTACTTC. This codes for CASSSALTNTYEQYF.

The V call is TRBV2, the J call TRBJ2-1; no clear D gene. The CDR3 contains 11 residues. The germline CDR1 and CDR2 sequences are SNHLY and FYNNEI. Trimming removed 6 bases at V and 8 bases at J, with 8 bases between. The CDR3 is CASRARDEQFF. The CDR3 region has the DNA TGTGCCAGCAGGGCTAGGGATGAGCAGTTCTTC.

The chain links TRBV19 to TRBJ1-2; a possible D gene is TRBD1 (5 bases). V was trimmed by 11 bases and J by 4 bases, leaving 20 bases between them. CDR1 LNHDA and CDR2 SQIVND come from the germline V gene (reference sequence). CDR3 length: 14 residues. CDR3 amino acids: CAATPGTPPYGYTF. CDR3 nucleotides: TGTGCCGCCACCCCCGGGACGCCACCCTATGGCTACACCTTC.

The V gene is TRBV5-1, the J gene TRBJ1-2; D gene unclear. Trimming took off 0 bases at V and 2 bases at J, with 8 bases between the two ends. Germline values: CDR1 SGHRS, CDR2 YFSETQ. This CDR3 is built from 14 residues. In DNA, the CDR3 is TGCGCCAGCAGCTTGGACGGCTCCAACTATGGCTACACCTTC. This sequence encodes CASSLDGSNYGYTF.

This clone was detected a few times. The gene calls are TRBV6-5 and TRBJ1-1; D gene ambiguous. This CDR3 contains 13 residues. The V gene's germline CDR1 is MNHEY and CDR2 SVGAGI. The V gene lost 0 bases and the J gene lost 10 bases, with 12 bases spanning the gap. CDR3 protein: CASSYSTYVRAFF. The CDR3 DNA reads TGTGCCAGCAGTTACTCGACCTACGTCAGAGCTTTCTTT.

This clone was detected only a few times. The CDR3 DNA reads as TGTGCCAGCAGAGGAAACAGGGGGCGAGAAGGAAACACCATATATTTT. Protein product: CASRGNRGREGNTIYF. This chain links TRBV2 with TRBJ1-3; 9 nucleotides align to TRBD1. Trimming cost V 6 bases and J 4 bases; bases outside gene matches: 10. CDR1 and CDR2 from the germline V gene are SNHLY and FYNNEI. There are 16 residues in the CDR3.

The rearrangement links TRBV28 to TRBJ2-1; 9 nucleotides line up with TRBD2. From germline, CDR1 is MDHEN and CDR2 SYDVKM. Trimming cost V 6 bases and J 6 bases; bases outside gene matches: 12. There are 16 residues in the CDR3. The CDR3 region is CASSSVLASGINEQFF. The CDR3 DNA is TGTGCCAGCAGCTCCGTTCTGGCTAGCGGGATCAATGAGCAGTTCTTC.

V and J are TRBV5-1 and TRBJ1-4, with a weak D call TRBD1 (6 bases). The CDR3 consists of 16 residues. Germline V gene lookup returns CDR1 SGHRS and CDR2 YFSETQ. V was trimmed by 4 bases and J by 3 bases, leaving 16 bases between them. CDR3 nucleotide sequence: TGCGCCAGCAGCAAGACAGGTCGCCTTTCTAATGAAAAACTGTTTTTT. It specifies CASSKTGRLSNEKLFF.

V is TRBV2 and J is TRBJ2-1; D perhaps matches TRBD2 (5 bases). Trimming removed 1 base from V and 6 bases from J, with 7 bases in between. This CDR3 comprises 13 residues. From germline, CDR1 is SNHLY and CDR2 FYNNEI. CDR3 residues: CASSEGAGNEQFF. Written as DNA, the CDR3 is TGTGCCAGCAGTGAAGGGGCGGGCAATGAGCAGTTCTTC. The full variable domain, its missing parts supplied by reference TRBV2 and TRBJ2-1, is EPEVTQTPSHQVTQMGQEVILRCVPISNHLYFYWYRQILGQKVEFLVSFYNNEISEKSEIFDDQFSVERPDGSNFTLKIRSTKLEDSAMYFCASSEGAGNEQFFGPGTRLTVL.